This TCR beta chain came from a study of T cell changes during pregnancy in multiple sclerosis. V lost 3 bases, J lost 0 bases, and 8 bases stayed unmatched. Germline assignment: CDR1 LNHDA and CDR2 SQIVND (reference sequence). The CDR3 sequence is 17 residues long. Produced via immunoSEQ multiplex PCR; TCRdb's table is partial and in-frame only. Altogether roughly 71,000 clones are present, 92% being singletons, with the ten largest covering approximately 1.6%. This TCR came from a female donor in good health, enrolled as a control in a pregnancy study. The input for sequencing was peripheral blood, taken in the first trimester of pregnancy. The chain recombines TRBV19 with TRBJ2-4; 7 nucleotides align to TRBD1. CDR3: CASSISGQVAAKNIQYF. The DNA of the CDR3 is TGTGCCAGTAGTATCTCTGGACAGGTGGCAGCCAAAAACATTCAGTACTTC.